A single sample is the source of the 28 T cell receptor beta chains below, sequenced in a study of cytomegalovirus exposure and HLA in healthy donors. Use of 60 Vbeta and 13 Jbeta primers characterized the PCR. TCRdb's table, derived via immunoSEQ multiplex PCR, lists solely in-frame clones and lacks some. Of approximately 150,000 clones in the sample, approximately 77% were seen once. The specimen sequenced was PBMCs. Receptors originate from a man in his thirties or forties in good health and CMV-seropositive.

A few counts support this clone. This chain uses TRBV29-1 with TRBJ2-7; D uncertain. Germline CDR1 reads SQVTM; CDR2 reads ANQGSEA. Trimming removed 4 bases from V and 2 bases from J, with 6 bases in between. The CDR3 extends over 11 amino acids. CDR3 nucleotides: TGCAGCGTTGCCAGTACCTACGAGCAGTACTTC. Protein: CSVASTYEQYF.

This clone was detected only a few times. The rearrangement uses TRBV29-1 and TRBJ2-1; no reliable D call. The CDR3 loop spans 12 amino acids. Deletions cut 1 base from V and 7 bases from J, with 8 bases between. Germline assignment: CDR1 SQVTM and CDR2 ANQGSEA. CDR3 loop: CSVEGSVNEQFF. The CDR3 DNA is TGCAGCGTTGAAGGGTCGGTGAATGAGCAGTTCTTC.

This rearrangement joins TRBV7-6 to TRBJ1-5; 11 bases fit TRBD1. The J segment lost 0 bases and the V segment lost 5 bases, leaving 3 bases of the junction unmatched. Germline values: CDR1 SGHVS, CDR2 FNYEAQ. This CDR3 comprises 16 residues. Here the CDR3 reads CASSTGQGDSNQPQHF. The CDR3 coding sequence is TGTGCCAGCAGCACGGGACAGGGGGATAGCAATCAGCCCCAGCATTTT.

The rearrangement joins TRBV4-3 to TRBJ2-1; 10 bases agree with TRBD2. CDR1 is LGHNA and CDR2 is YSLEER in the germline V gene. This CDR3 has 15 amino acids. Trimming at V came to 0 bases and at J to 4 bases, leaving 0 bases not matched to a gene. The CDR3: CASSQDSGGYNEQFF. The CDR3 DNA is TGCGCCAGCAGCCAAGATAGCGGGGGGTACAATGAGCAGTTCTTC.

The genes are TRBV6-5 and TRBJ2-7; 8 bases are a match to TRBD1. Losses at the gene ends were 6 bases for V and 1 base for J; bases not matched to a gene: 8. The germline V gene encodes CDR1 MNHEY and CDR2 SVGAGI. The CDR3 runs to 15 residues. The CDR3 region has the DNA TGTGCCAGCAGCCGCTTTCGGGACAGGTCCTACGAGCAGTACTTC. Its protein is CASSRFRDRSYEQYF.

The genes are TRBV2 and TRBJ2-7, with D perhaps TRBD1 (5 bases). The CDR3 covers 12 residues. The V gene's germline CDR1 is SNHLY and CDR2 FYNNEI. V was clipped by 7 bases and J by 3 bases, with 10 bases between them. CDR3: CASKDTYYEQYF. CDR3 bases: TGTGCCAGCAAGGACACTTACTACGAGCAGTACTTC.

The chain carries TRBV29-1 and TRBJ2-7; 7 bases agree with TRBD1. The CDR3 extends over 13 amino acids. The junction had 3 bases not matched to a gene; V was cut back by 0 bases and J by 4 bases. Germline V CDR1 and CDR2: SQVTM, ANQGSEA. CDR3 nucleotide sequence: TGCAGCGTTGAAGATGGGACAGTGTACGAGCAGTACTTC. Translating gives CSVEDGTVYEQYF.

The V and J genes are TRBV15 and TRBJ1-4; no clear D gene. The CDR3 covers 15 residues. Germline CDR1 reads LNHNV; CDR2 reads YYDKDF (reference sequence). Trimming pared 0 bases from V and 3 bases from J, leaving 8 bases between. In DNA form, the CDR3 reads TGTGCCACCAGCAGAGATTCACACGCTAATGAAAAACTGTTTTTT. This sequence encodes CATSRDSHANEKLFF.

CDR3 residues: CASSPSLAQETQYF. In DNA, the CDR3 is TGTGCCAGCAGCCCTAGCCTAGCGCAAGAGACCCAGTACTTC. The V call is TRBV11-2, the J call TRBJ2-5; D possibly corresponds to TRBD2 (6 bases). Between the trimmed V and J ends, which lost 5 bases and 2 bases, there was a span of 12 bases. Germline CDR1 is SGHAT and CDR2 is FQNNGV. The length of the CDR3 is 14 residues.

This clone was counted only a few times. This chain connects TRBV7-8 to TRBJ2-7; 8 bases map to TRBD1. The trim removed 3 bases at V and 5 bases at J, leaving 6 bases unmatched. From germline, CDR1 is SGHVS and CDR2 FQNEAQ. The CDR3 sequence is 14 residues long. This CDR3 is CASSFGTGLNEQYF. In DNA, the CDR3 is TGTGCCAGCAGCTTCGGGACAGGCCTGAACGAGCAGTACTTC.

This clone was detected only a few times. CDR3 bases: TGTGCCTGGAGTGGAGCGGGGAATGAGCAGTTCTTC. It yields the protein CAWSGAGNEQFF. The gene calls are TRBV30 and TRBJ2-1; 7 bases fit TRBD2. The length of the CDR3 is 12 residues. Germline V gives CDR1 GTSNPN, CDR2 SVGIG (reference sequence). Trimming removed 1 base from V and 7 bases from J; junction bases left unmatched: 1.

This chain connects TRBV2 to TRBJ2-5, with D perhaps TRBD2 (6 bases). This CDR3 comprises 13 residues. Germline CDR1 is SNHLY and CDR2 is FYNNEI. Trimming removed 11 bases at V and 3 bases at J, with 16 bases between. CDR3 sequence: CAWGTEEEETQYF. DNA of the CDR3: TGTGCCTGGGGGACTGAGGAAGAAGAGACCCAGTACTTC. The whole variable domain, remainder taken from reference TRBV2 and TRBJ2-5, is EPEVTQTPSHQVTQMGQEVILRCVPISNHLYFYWYRQILGQKVEFLVSFYNNEISEKSEIFDDQFSVERPDGSNFTLKIRSTKLEDSAMYFCAWGTEEEETQYFGPGTRLLVL.

The sample holds a few counts of this clone. This chain links TRBV30 with TRBJ2-1, with D perhaps TRBD2 (6 bases). V dropped 2 bases and J dropped 0 bases, with 14 bases sitting between them. CDR1 is GTSNPN, CDR2 SVGIG, per germline (reference sequence). This CDR3 is 16 amino acids long. CDR3 sequence (DNA): TGTGCCTGGAGTCCACGGGCGGGGCGCTCCTACAATGAGCAGTTCTTC. Protein: CAWSPRAGRSYNEQFF. The full variable domain, in which reference TRBV30 and TRBJ2-1 provide the parts outside the CDR3, is SQTIHQWPATLVQPVGSPLSLECTVEGTSNPNLYWYRQAAGRGLQLLFYSVGIGQISSEVPQNLSASRPQDRQFILSSKKLLLSDSGFYLCAWSPRAGRSYNEQFFGPGTRLTVL.

The chain has TRBV5-4 and TRBJ2-3; 9 bases fit TRBD1. Germline CDR1 and CDR2: SGHNT and YYREEE (reference sequence). The CDR3 sequence is 15 residues long. The V gene end was trimmed by 3 bases and the J gene end by 2 bases; junction bases not matched to a gene: 4. This chain's CDR3 is CASSWGQGATDTQYF. CDR3 sequence (DNA): TGTGCCAGCAGCTGGGGACAGGGTGCCACAGATACGCAGTATTTT.

The genes are TRBV11-2 and TRBJ1-1; no definite D call. Trimming stripped 5 bases from V and 1 base from J, with 8 bases between. Germline V gene lookup returns CDR1 SGHAT and CDR2 FQNNGV. CDR3 length: 13 amino acids. CDR3 DNA: TGTGCCAGCAGCGCCGACTGGAACACTGAAGCTTTCTTT. Protein product: CASSADWNTEAFF.

The genes are TRBV29-1 and TRBJ2-1; D is perhaps TRBD2 (6 bases). CDR1 SQVTM and CDR2 ANQGSEA come from the germline V gene. V shed 8 bases and J shed 7 bases, with 24 bases lying between them. The CDR3 has 15 residues. The CDR3 spells CSHPVWGDVLNEQFF. The CDR3 DNA reads as TGCAGCCATCCGGTCTGGGGGGATGTTCTAAATGAGCAGTTCTTC.

The CDR3 DNA reads as TGTGCCAGCAGTGAACGCGTGTTCCAGGGTATCAACTATGGCTACACCTTC. It encodes CASSERVFQGINYGYTF. The rearrangement links TRBV2 to TRBJ1-2, with a possible D match to TRBD1 (5 bases). The CDR3 length is 17 residues. CDR1 and CDR2 from the germline V gene are SNHLY and FYNNEI. Trimming stripped 2 bases from V and 2 bases from J, with 18 bases between. Using reference TRBV2 and TRBJ1-2 for the parts outside the CDR3, the full variable domain is EPEVTQTPSHQVTQMGQEVILRCVPISNHLYFYWYRQILGQKVEFLVSFYNNEISEKSEIFDDQFSVERPDGSNFTLKIRSTKLEDSAMYFCASSERVFQGINYGYTFGSGTRLTVV.

V and J are TRBV18 and TRBJ2-7; weak D call: TRBD2 (5 bases). Germline CDR1 KGHSH, CDR2 LQKENI. The germline V and J ends were trimmed by 3 bases and 2 bases, with 11 bases remaining between them. The CDR3 extends over 14 amino acids. In DNA form, the CDR3 reads TGTGCCAGCTCACCGTCCTCCGGGGCCTACGAGCAGTACTTC. Translating gives CASSPSSGAYEQYF.

This chain joins TRBV18 and TRBJ2-5, with no clear D. This CDR3 is 13 amino acids long. V was shortened by 6 bases and J by 2 bases, with 10 bases between the two germline ends. Germline V gene data show CDR1 as KGHSH and CDR2 as LQKENI. CDR3 nucleotide sequence: TGTGCCAGCTCGGTGCCGGAGCAAGAGACCCAGTACTTC. It is translated as CASSVPEQETQYF.

The chain recombines TRBV7-9 with TRBJ1-1; D gene unclear. CDR3 size: 15 residues. The germline gives CDR1 SEHNR, CDR2 FQNEAQ (reference sequence). V lost 2 bases and J 1 base, leaving 11 bases between the germline ends. CDR3 bases: TGTGCCAGCAGCTTAAATCTGGGAGCGAACACTGAAGCTTTCTTT. It is translated as CASSLNLGANTEAFF.

V and J are TRBV6-5 and TRBJ2-5; 7 bases align to TRBD2. Germline V gives CDR1 MNHEY, CDR2 SVGAGI. V lost 8 bases to trimming and J lost 8 bases; unmatched junction nucleotides: 8. This CDR3 spans 12 amino acids. This chain's CDR3 is CASYGTTETQYF. The CDR3 DNA sequence: TGTGCCAGCTACGGGACTACAGAAACCCAGTACTTC.

This chain connects TRBV30 to TRBJ2-7; 10 bases match TRBD2. This CDR3 has 13 amino acids. CDR1 is GTSNPN, CDR2 SVGIG, per germline (reference sequence). The trim removed 4 bases at V and 2 bases at J, leaving 2 bases unmatched. CDR3 bases: TGTGCCTGGAAACTAGCGGGGACCTACGAGCAGTACTTC. The encoded protein is CAWKLAGTYEQYF.

The chain employs TRBV29-1 and TRBJ2-7; TRBD1 aligns across 9 bases. V trimming: 3 bases; J trimming: 1 base; junction bases outside the gene matches: 4. Germline assignment: CDR1 SQVTM and CDR2 ANQGSEA. CDR3 size: 14 residues. The CDR3 coding sequence is TGCAGCGTTGATCGGGGACAGGGATCCTACGAGCAGTACTTC. Translated: CSVDRGQGSYEQYF.

This chain connects TRBV29-1 to TRBJ1-6; D uncertain. The CDR3 is 14 residues long. Germline V gene lookup returns CDR1 SQVTM and CDR2 ANQGSEA. The germline V and J ends were trimmed by 4 bases and 0 bases, with 7 bases remaining between them. This CDR3 is CSVAESSYNSPLHF. The DNA for the CDR3 is TGCAGCGTTGCGGAGAGCTCCTATAATTCACCCCTCCACTTT.

V gene TRBV11-2 combines with J gene TRBJ2-7; D gene uncertain. This CDR3 is 11 amino acids long. The V and J ends lost 3 bases and 7 bases respectively, with 7 bases between them. Germline-derived CDR1 and CDR2 are SGHAT and FQNNGV. The CDR3 coding sequence is TGTGCCAGCAGCTTTATCCTGGAGCAGTACTTC. Encoded protein: CASSFILEQYF.

This clone was counted once. The V and J genes are TRBV9 and TRBJ1-3; 7 positions match TRBD1. The ends lost 4 bases at V and 4 bases at J; junction bases unmatched: 5. Germline values: CDR1 SGDLS, CDR2 YYNGEE. CDR3 length: 14 amino acids. CDR3 amino acids: CASSPRDRGNTIYF. The CDR3, as DNA: TGTGCCAGCAGCCCGCGGGACAGAGGAAACACCATATATTTT.

The CDR3 loop reads CAIKEGATYEQYF. The DNA of the CDR3 is TGTGCCATCAAAGAGGGAGCCACCTACGAGCAGTACTTC. The rearrangement uses TRBV10-3 and TRBJ2-7; D might be TRBD2 (5 bases). This CDR3 has 13 amino acids. Trimming took off 7 bases at V and 2 bases at J, with 12 bases between the two ends. Germline assignment: CDR1 ENHRY and CDR2 SYGVKD.

V and J are TRBV5-1 and TRBJ2-1; 13 nucleotides match TRBD2. Germline V lookup: CDR1 SGHRS, CDR2 YFSETQ. The ends lost 0 bases at V and 6 bases at J; junction bases unmatched: 6. This CDR3 has 17 amino acids. CDR3 protein: CASSLGEGLAGFNEQFF. CDR3 DNA: TGCGCCAGCAGCTTGGGGGAGGGACTAGCGGGGTTCAATGAGCAGTTCTTC.